This T cell receptor (beta chain) was found in a study of OX40 agonist ivuxolimab in advanced cancers. Data came from immunoSEQ multiplex PCR; TCRdb stores just in-frame clones and leaves some out. Here the sample spans roughly 95,000 clones, 70% to 90% being singletons. The sample in question was CD4+ or CD8+ T cells sorted from blood, obtained in a trial of the OX40 agonist ivuxolimab. This sequence originates from an adult with an advanced solid tumor such as melanoma, head and neck, liver or kidney cancer.

The CDR3 DNA follows: TGTGCCAGCAGCTCTCGGGCTCTCGCAGATACGCAGTATTTT. Residues: CASSSRALADTQYF. The chain recombines TRBV7-3 with TRBJ2-3; D is ambiguous. This CDR3 region has 14 residues. Trimming shortened V by 4 bases and J by 4 bases, and 12 bases separated the two germline ends. The V gene's germline CDR1 is SGHTA and CDR2 FQGTGA. The entire variable domain, with the rest obtained from reference TRBV7-3 and TRBJ2-3, is as follows: GAGVSQTPSNKVTEKGKYVELRCDPISGHTALYWYRQSLGQGPEFLIYFQGTGAADDSGLPNDRFFAVRPEGSVSTLKIQRTERGDSAVYLCASSSRALADTQYFGPGTRLTVL.